This TCR beta chain originates from a study of T cell changes during pregnancy in multiple sclerosis. The CDR3 contains 15 residues. Trimming shortened V by 7 bases and J by 5 bases, and 17 bases separated the two germline ends. From germline, CDR1 is SGHVS and CDR2 FNYEAQ. Sequencing was performed with immunoSEQ multiplex PCR; in TCRdb, only in-frame clones are kept and a portion is missing. The sample records almost 95,000 clones, about 92% being singletons. The chain uses TRBV7-6 and TRBJ1-4, with D tentatively TRBD1 (6 bases). The sample here was peripheral blood, taken in the first trimester of pregnancy. This receptor was identified in a female donor with multiple sclerosis, enrolled in a pregnancy study. As DNA, the CDR3 is TGTGCCAGCACCGCCACCGGGACATTAAATGAAAAACTGTTTTTT. It translates to CASTATGTLNEKLFF.